This T cell receptor (beta chain) was profiled in a study of tumor and adjacent non-tumor tissue in lung cancer. Across the whole study: Aged roughly 31 to 76 years, patients included 10 men and roughly five women with stage I to III disease. General study points: Patients with more diverse tumor TCRs had worse survival.

Germline V gene lookup returns CDR1 LGHNA and CDR2 YNFKEQ. This CDR3 spans 15 amino acids. The V end was cut by 0 bases, the J end by 5 bases, with 10 bases between. Three rounds of nested PCR, following a modified ARM-PCR protocol, produced the TCRbeta library. TCRdb re-analysed the multiplex PCR reads in MiXCR, keeping a single row per CDR3 protein. Of some 200,000 distinct CDR3 sequences listed, 71% are singletons. RNA was extracted from bulk tissue without any cell sorting. A remark on this clonotype: Its specificity is not known.

The TCR sequence derives from a man aged 60-69 years with non-small cell lung cancer. The sample was lung tumor tissue. This chain uses TRBV4-2 with TRBJ2-2; D uncertain. CDR3: CASSQDRVATGELFF. The CDR3 coding sequence is TGTGCCAGCAGCCAAGATCGGGTGGCGACCGGGGAGCTGTTTTTT.